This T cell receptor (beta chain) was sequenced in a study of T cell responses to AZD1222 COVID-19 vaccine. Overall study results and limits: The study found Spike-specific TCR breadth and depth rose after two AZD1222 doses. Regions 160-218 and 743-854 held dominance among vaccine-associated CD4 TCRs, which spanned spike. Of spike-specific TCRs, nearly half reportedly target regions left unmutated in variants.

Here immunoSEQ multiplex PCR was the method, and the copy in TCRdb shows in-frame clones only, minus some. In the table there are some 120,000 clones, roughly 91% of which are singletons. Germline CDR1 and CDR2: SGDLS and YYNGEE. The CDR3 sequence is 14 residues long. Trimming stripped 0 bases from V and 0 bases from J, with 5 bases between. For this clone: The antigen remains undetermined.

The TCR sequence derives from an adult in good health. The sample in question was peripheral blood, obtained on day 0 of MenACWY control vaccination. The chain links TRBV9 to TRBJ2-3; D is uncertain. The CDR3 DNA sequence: TGTGCCAGCAGCGTAGATCTTAGCACAGATACGCAGTATTTT. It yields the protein CASSVDLSTDTQYF.